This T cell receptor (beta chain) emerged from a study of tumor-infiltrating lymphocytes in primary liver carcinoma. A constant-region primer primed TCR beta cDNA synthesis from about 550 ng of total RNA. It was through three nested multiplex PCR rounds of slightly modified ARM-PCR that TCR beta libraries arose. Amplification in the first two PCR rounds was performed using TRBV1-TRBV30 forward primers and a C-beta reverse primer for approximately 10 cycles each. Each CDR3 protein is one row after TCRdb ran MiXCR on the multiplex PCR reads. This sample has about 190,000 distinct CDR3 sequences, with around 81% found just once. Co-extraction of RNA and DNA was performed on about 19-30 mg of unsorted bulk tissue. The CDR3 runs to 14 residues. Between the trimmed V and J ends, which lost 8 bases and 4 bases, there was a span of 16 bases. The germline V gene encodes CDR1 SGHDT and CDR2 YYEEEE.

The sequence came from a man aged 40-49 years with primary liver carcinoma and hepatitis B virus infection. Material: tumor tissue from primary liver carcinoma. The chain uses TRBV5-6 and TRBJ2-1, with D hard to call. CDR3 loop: CARGYFSPYNEQFF. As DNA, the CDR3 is TGTGCCAGGGGCTACTTTAGCCCTTACAATGAGCAGTTCTTC.